Listed below are T cell receptor beta chains from one sample, sequenced in a study of cytomegalovirus exposure and HLA in healthy donors. Clones were read by immunoSEQ multiplex PCR, and TCRdb kept only the in-frame ones, dropping some. The table lists 95,000 to 150,000 clones, over 80% of them singletons. The sample taken for sequencing was PBMCs. Receptor source: a man aged 18-30 years in good health and CMV-seropositive. The CDR3 runs from the conserved cysteine through the conserved F or W. D genes are given only for firm matches. Only part of the rows carry a size: once, few, many, or a class if the clone is expanded.

J,V,size,D,DNA,CDR3
TRBJ1-1,TRBV9,.,.,TGTGCCAGCAGCGTAGATGGGGGGATGAACACTGAAGCTTTCTTT,CASSVDGGMNTEAFF
TRBJ1-2,TRBV6-4,.,.,TGTGCCAGCAGTGAGACAGCTACCTCCTTCTATGGCTACACCTTC,CASSETATSFYGYTF
TRBJ2-1,TRBV4-1,.,.,TGCGCCAGCAGCCAGGAGGGGGCAGGGTTCTCCTACAATGAGCAGTTCTTC,CASSQEGAGFSYNEQFF
TRBJ1-6,TRBV27,.,TRBD1,TGTGCCAGCAGTGTATCTAGACAGGGGGCTTCACCCCTCCACTTT,CASSVSRQGASPLHF
TRBJ1-2,TRBV29-1,.,TRBD1,TGCAGCTTTACAGGGGGCCGGTACTATGGCTACACCTTC,CSFTGGRYYGYTF
TRBJ2-3,TRBV27,.,TRBD1,TGTGCCAGCAGCCTTGGACAGGGGTCCGATACGCAGTATTTT,CASSLGQGSDTQYF
TRBJ2-2,TRBV2,.,.,TGTGCCAGCGGGGCAGCTAGAGGGGAGCTGTTTTTT,CASGAARGELFF
TRBJ1-3,TRBV7-9,.,.,TGTGCCAGCAGCTTGGCGGAAGTCCTCTCTGGAAACACCATATATTTT,CASSLAEVLSGNTIYF
TRBJ2-3,TRBV15,.,.,TGTGCCACCAGCAGAGACCAAGCGCCAGATACGCAGTATTTT,CATSRDQAPDTQYF
TRBJ2-7,TRBV19,.,TRBD2,TGTGCCAGTAGTCTGGGAGGGGTCGGCGAGCAGTACTTC,CASSLGGVGEQYF
TRBJ1-1,TRBV7-9,.,.,TGTGCCAGCAGCTCCAGGGTGATGACTGAAGCTTTCTTT,CASSSRVMTEAFF
TRBJ2-5,TRBV11-2,.,.,TGTGCCAGCAGCCACAGGGAAGAGACCCAGTACTTC,CASSHREETQYF
TRBJ1-6,TRBV5-1,once,TRBD1,TGCGCCAGCAGCTTTGATGGACAGGGGAATGGATCACCCCTCCACTTT,CASSFDGQGNGSPLHF